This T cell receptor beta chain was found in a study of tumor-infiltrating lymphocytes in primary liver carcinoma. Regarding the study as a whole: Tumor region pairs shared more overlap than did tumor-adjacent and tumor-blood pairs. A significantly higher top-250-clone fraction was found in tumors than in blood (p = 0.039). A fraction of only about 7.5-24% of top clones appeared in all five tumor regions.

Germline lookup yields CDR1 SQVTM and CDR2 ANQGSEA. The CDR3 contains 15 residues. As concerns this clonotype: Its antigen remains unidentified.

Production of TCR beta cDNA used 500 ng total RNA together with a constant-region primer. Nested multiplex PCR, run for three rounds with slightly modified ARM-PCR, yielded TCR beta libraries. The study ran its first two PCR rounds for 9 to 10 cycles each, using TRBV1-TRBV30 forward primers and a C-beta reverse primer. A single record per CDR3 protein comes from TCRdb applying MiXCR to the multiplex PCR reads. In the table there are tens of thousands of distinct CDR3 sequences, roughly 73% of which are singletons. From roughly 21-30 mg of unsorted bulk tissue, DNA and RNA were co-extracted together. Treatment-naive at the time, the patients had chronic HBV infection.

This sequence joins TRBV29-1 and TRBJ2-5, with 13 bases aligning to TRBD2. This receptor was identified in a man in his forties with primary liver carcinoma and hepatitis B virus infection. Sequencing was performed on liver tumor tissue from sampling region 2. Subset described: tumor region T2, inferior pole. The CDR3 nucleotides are TGCACTGTTCGGACTAGCGGGAGTTGGGCAGATACCCAGTACTTC. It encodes CTVRTSGSWADTQYF.